The next 18 T cell receptor beta chains were all read from a single sample in a study of siplizumab effects on memory and regulatory T cells. Profiled with immunoSEQ multiplex PCR; TCRdb holds only in-frame clones, not every one. The repertoire consists of about 60,000 clones, with over 80% occurring once and the leading ten covering approximately 3.4%. Sequencing was performed on memory CD4+ T cells sorted from blood. These receptors were obtained from a human donor in good health.

This clone was found once. This sequence joins TRBV29-1 and TRBJ2-3, with D possibly matching TRBD1 (6 bases). The CDR3 covers 15 residues. The V end was cut by 4 bases, the J end by 0 bases, with 14 bases between. Germline V gene lookup returns CDR1 SQVTM and CDR2 ANQGSEA. The CDR3 nucleotides read TGCAGCGTTGGGGTAGGACAGTCTAGCACAGATACGCAGTATTTT. Its translation is CSVGVGQSSTDTQYF.

The genes are TRBV27 and TRBJ1-6; D is unclear. Germline lookup yields CDR1 MNHEY and CDR2 SMNVEV (reference sequence). V lost 3 bases and J lost 6, with 9 bases in between. CDR3 length: 14 residues. The CDR3 region has the DNA TGTGCCAGCAGTTTTTCCCCCCCTAATTCACCCCTCCACTTT. It is translated as CASSFSPPNSPLHF.

This clone showed up just a few times. The chain has TRBV5-4 and TRBJ1-1; no clear D. The CDR3 consists of 14 residues. Per germline, CDR1 SGHNT and CDR2 YYREEE (reference sequence). V gave up 0 bases and J gave up 0 bases, with 6 bases separating them. The CDR3 nucleotides are TGTGCCAGCAGCTTGGGGACGTTGAACACTGAAGCTTTCTTT. Its protein product is CASSLGTLNTEAFF.

Concerning this clone itself: At one end, the junction sequence differs from germline, possibly due to a read error. The sample has other DNA sequences that encode this CDR3 too. V and J are TRBV14 and TRBJ2-3; D tentatively fits TRBD1 or TRBD2 (5 bases each). Germline CDR1 is SGHDN and CDR2 is FVKESK. The CDR3 totals 17 residues. The CDR3 loop reads CASSQDLGYGARDTQYF. The CDR3 coding sequence is TGTGCCAGCAGCCAAGATCTAGGATATGGGGCACGGGATACACAGTATTTT.

The chain uses TRBV5-4 and TRBJ1-4; D gene ambiguous. V was clipped by 2 bases and J by 0 bases, with 8 bases between them. Germline assignment: CDR1 SGHNT and CDR2 YYREEE (reference sequence). The CDR3 totals 15 residues. The CDR3 is CASSFGSPTNEKLFF. The CDR3 DNA reads TGTGCCAGCAGCTTTGGGTCCCCAACTAATGAAAAACTGTTTTTT.

The V gene is TRBV4-2, the J gene TRBJ1-5, with 9 bases identical to TRBD1. Germline loops: CDR1 LGHNA, CDR2 YNFKEQ. The V and J ends lost 1 base and 1 base, in that order; junction bases with no gene match: 11. The CDR3 totals 19 residues. CDR3 nucleotide sequence: TGTGCCAGCAGCCAAGTGTCGGGACAGGGTCTGGAAAGCAATCAGCCCCAGCATTTT. This gives the protein CASSQVSGQGLESNQPQHF.

The V gene is TRBV6-1, the J gene TRBJ2-2, with 10 positions matching TRBD2. The germline gives CDR1 MNHNS, CDR2 SASEGT. V shed 11 bases and J 4 bases; nucleotides not matched to a gene: 10. The CDR3 sequence is 15 residues long. CDR3: CAGQKAGGFTGELFF. CDR3 nucleotides: TGTGCCGGCCAAAAAGCGGGAGGGTTCACCGGGGAGCTGTTTTTT.

The gene calls are TRBV2 and TRBJ2-2; D is undetermined. Germline CDR1 SNHLY, CDR2 FYNNEI. This CDR3 has 14 residues. Between the trimmed V and J ends, which lost 4 bases and 8 bases, there was a span of 14 bases. The CDR3 region is CASSVRPAAGELFF. In DNA, the CDR3 is TGTGCCAGCAGTGTGCGCCCCGCAGCGGGGGAGCTGTTTTTT.

The chain joins TRBV5-1 to TRBJ2-1; TRBD1 might be the D (5 bases). This CDR3 spans 13 amino acids. V was clipped by 1 base and J by 5 bases, with 7 bases between them. The germline V gene has CDR1 SGHRS and CDR2 YFSETQ. DNA of the CDR3: TGCGCCAGCAGCTTGCGCAGGGACAATGAGCAGTTCTTC. Its translation is CASSLRRDNEQFF. The full variable domain, in which reference TRBV5-1 and TRBJ2-1 provide the parts outside the CDR3, is KAGVTQTPRYLIKTRGQQVTLSCSPISGHRSVSWYQQTPGQGLQFLFEYFSETQRNKGNFPGRFSGRQFSNSRSEMNVSTLELGDSALYLCASSLRRDNEQFFGPGTRLTVL.

This chain joins TRBV28 and TRBJ2-1; D is perhaps TRBD1 (5 bases). Trimming stripped 5 bases from V and 1 base from J, with 18 bases between. CDR1 is MDHEN and CDR2 is SYDVKM in the germline V gene. The CDR3 runs to 17 residues. CDR3 protein: CASSPPRRGQSYNEQFF. In nucleotides, the CDR3 is TGTGCCAGCAGTCCCCCTCGTAGGGGTCAATCCTACAATGAGCAGTTCTTC.

This clone was seen only once. The V and J genes are TRBV11-3 and TRBJ2-2; D remains ambiguous. The CDR3 sequence is 12 residues long. CDR1 is SGHNT, CDR2 YENEEA, per germline. V dropped 4 bases and J dropped 4 bases, with 4 bases sitting between them. CDR3 loop: CASSSGTGELFF. Here the CDR3 DNA reads TGTGCCAGCAGCTCAGGCACCGGGGAGCTGTTTTTT.

This chain uses TRBV5-6 with TRBJ2-3, with D maybe TRBD2 (5 bases). Germline V CDR1 and CDR2: SGHDT, YYEEEE. Between the trimmed V and J ends, which lost 3 bases and 5 bases, there was a span of 16 bases. The CDR3 runs to 15 residues. CDR3 sequence: CASSSRTGMVDTQYF. The CDR3 bases are TGTGCCAGCAGCTCCCGGACTGGGATGGTAGATACGCAGTATTTT.

The rearrangement uses TRBV19 and TRBJ2-3; perhaps TRBD1 as D (6 bases). Germline V gene sequence: CDR1 LNHDA, CDR2 SQIVND (reference sequence). CDR3 size: 14 residues. V lost 7 bases and J 2 bases, leaving 13 bases between the germline ends. The CDR3 DNA follows: TGTGCCAGTACCGGGACATACAACACAGATACGCAGTATTTT. As protein: CASTGTYNTDTQYF. Full variable domain (missing parts from reference TRBV19 and TRBJ2-3): DGGITQSPKYLFRKEGQNVTLSCEQNLNHDAMYWYRQDPGQGLRLIYYSQIVNDFQKGDIAEGYSVSREKKESFPLTVTSAQKNPTAFYLCASTGTYNTDTQYFGPGTRLTVL.

This chain connects TRBV29-1 to TRBJ2-7; D remains unclear. V dropped 6 bases and J dropped 3 bases, with 9 bases sitting between them. Looked up from germline, CDR1 is SQVTM and CDR2 is ANQGSEA. This CDR3 is built from 11 residues. CDR3 nucleotides: TGCAGCGTGTCAGCAAACTACGAGCAGTACTTC. This sequence encodes CSVSANYEQYF.

The chain recombines TRBV19 with TRBJ1-1; possible D gene TRBD1, 5 bases. Trimming cost V 2 bases and J 0 bases, with 7 bases left between them. CDR1 LNHDA and CDR2 SQIVND come from the germline V gene (reference sequence). This CDR3 is built from 14 residues. The CDR3 DNA reads TGTGCCAGTAGTATATTGGACATGAACACTGAAGCTTTCTTT. Its translation: CASSILDMNTEAFF.

The chain uses TRBV2 and TRBJ2-3; D remains unclear. Germline V CDR1 and CDR2: SNHLY, FYNNEI. CDR3 length: 13 amino acids. Trimming took 7 bases from V and 6 from J, leaving 14 bases between them. As DNA, the CDR3 is TGTGCCAGCACCCTGACAAACGGGGATACGCAGTATTTT. It is translated as CASTLTNGDTQYF. Full variable domain (rest looked up from reference TRBV2 and TRBJ2-3): EPEVTQTPSHQVTQMGQEVILRCVPISNHLYFYWYRQILGQKVEFLVSFYNNEISEKSEIFDDQFSVERPDGSNFTLKIRSTKLEDSAMYFCASTLTNGDTQYFGPGTRLTVL.

V usage is TRBV18 and J usage is TRBJ1-5; 9 nucleotides line up with TRBD1. Trimming at V came to 5 bases and at J to 6 bases, leaving 5 bases not matched to a gene. CDR1 is KGHSH, CDR2 LQKENI, per germline. This CDR3 is built from 14 residues. As DNA, the CDR3 is TGTGCCAGCTCATTGGACAGGGGCGCTCAGCCCCAGCATTTT. Its protein product is CASSLDRGAQPQHF.

CDR3 DNA sequence: TGCGCCAGCAGCGACGGACAGGGTTCCCAAGAGACCCAGTACTTC. Residues: CASSDGQGSQETQYF. This chain joins TRBV5-1 and TRBJ2-5; 8 bases are a match to TRBD1. J lost 1 base, V lost 4 bases, and 6 bases had no gene match. The CDR3 length is 15 residues. The germline V gene encodes CDR1 SGHRS and CDR2 YFSETQ.